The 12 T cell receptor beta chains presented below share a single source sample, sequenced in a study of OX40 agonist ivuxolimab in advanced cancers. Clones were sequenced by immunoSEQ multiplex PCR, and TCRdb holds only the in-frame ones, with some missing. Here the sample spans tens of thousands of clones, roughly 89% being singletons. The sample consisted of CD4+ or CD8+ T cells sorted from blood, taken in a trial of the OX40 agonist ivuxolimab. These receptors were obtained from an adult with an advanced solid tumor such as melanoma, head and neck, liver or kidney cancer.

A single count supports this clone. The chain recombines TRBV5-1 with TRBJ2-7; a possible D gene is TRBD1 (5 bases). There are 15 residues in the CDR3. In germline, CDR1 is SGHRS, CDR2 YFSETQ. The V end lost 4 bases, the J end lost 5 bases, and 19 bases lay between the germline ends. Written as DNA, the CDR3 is TGCGCCAGCAGCCAAGGGCAGGGAAATCTGAACGAGCAGTACTTC. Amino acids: CASSQGQGNLNEQYF.

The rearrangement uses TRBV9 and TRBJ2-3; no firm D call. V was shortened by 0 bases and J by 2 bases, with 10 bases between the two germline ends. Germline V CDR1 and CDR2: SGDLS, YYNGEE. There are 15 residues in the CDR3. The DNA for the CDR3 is TGTGCCAGCAGCGTAGTGTCACTACACACAGATACGCAGTATTTT. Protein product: CASSVVSLHTDTQYF.

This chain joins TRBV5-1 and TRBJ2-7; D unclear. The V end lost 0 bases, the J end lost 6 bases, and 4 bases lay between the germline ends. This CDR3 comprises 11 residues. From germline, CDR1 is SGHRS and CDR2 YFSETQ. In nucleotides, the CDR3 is TGCGCCAGCAGCTTGGGATTCGAGCAGTACTTC. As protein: CASSLGFEQYF. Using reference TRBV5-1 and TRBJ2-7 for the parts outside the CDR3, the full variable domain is KAGVTQTPRYLIKTRGQQVTLSCSPISGHRSVSWYQQTPGQGLQFLFEYFSETQRNKGNFPGRFSGRQFSNSRSEMNVSTLELGDSALYLCASSLGFEQYFGPGTRLTVT.

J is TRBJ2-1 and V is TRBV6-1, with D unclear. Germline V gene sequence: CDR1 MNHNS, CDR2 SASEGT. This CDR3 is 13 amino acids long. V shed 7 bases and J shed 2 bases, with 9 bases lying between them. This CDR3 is CASIFTAYNEQFF. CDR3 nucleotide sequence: TGTGCCAGCATTTTCACAGCCTACAATGAGCAGTTCTTC.

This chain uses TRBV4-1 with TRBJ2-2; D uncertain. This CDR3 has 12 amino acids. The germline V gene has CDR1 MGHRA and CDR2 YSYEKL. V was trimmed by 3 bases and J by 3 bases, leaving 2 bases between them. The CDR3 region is CASSQYTGELFF. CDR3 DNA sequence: TGCGCCAGCAGCCAGTACACCGGGGAGCTGTTTTTT.

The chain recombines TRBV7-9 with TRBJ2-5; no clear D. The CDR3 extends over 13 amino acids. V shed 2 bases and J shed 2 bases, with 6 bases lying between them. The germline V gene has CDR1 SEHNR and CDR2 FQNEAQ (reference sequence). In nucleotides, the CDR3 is TGTGCCAGCAGCTTAAGGGATCAAGAGACCCAGTACTTC. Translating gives CASSLRDQETQYF.

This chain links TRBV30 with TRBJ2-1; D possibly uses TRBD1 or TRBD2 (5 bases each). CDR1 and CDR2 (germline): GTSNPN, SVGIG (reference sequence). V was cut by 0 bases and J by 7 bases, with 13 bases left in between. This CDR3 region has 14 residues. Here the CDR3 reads CAWSVGAGGNEQFF. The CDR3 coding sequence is TGTGCCTGGAGTGTAGGGGCCGGCGGGAATGAGCAGTTCTTC.

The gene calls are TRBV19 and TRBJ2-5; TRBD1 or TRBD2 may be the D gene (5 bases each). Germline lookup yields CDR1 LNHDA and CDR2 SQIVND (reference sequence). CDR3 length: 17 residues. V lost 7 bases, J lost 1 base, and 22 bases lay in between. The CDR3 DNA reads TGTGCCAGTAACGCCCCGGGACCCTCCACGGGCCAAGAGACCCAGTACTTC. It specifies CASNAPGPSTGQETQYF.

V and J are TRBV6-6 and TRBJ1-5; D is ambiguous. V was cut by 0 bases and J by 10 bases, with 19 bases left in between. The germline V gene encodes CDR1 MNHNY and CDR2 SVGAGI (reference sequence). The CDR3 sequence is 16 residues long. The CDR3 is CASSYSLGGRDPPQHF. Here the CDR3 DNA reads TGTGCCAGCAGTTACTCCCTCGGAGGGCGAGACCCCCCCCAGCATTTT.

CDR3 DNA sequence: TGCGCCAGCAGCCACGACAGGGGGTTGTACAATGAGCAGTTCTTC. This encodes CASSHDRGLYNEQFF. This chain links TRBV4-3 with TRBJ2-1, with 9 nucleotides matching TRBD1. This CDR3 is built from 15 residues. V trimming: 3 bases; J trimming: 4 bases; junction bases outside the gene matches: 4. Germline V gives CDR1 LGHNA, CDR2 YSLEER.

The CDR3 spells CASSFSDRGGETQYF. The CDR3 nucleotides read TGTGCCAGCAGCTTTTCGGACAGGGGAGGGGAGACCCAGTACTTC. The chain couples TRBV27 to TRBJ2-5, with 9 bases matching TRBD1. Germline lookup yields CDR1 MNHEY and CDR2 SMNVEV (reference sequence). J lost 5 bases, V lost 6 bases, and 10 bases had no gene match. The CDR3 has 15 residues.

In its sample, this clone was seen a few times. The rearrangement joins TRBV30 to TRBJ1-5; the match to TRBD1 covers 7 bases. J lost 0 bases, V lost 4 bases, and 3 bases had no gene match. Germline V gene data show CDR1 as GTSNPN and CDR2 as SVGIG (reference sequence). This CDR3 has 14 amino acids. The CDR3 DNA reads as TGTGCCTGGACAACAGGGGTTAGCAATCAGCCCCAGCATTTT. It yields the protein CAWTTGVSNQPQHF. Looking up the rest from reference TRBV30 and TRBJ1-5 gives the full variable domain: SQTIHQWPATLVQPVGSPLSLECTVEGTSNPNLYWYRQAAGRGLQLLFYSVGIGQISSEVPQNLSASRPQDRQFILSSKKLLLSDSGFYLCAWTTGVSNQPQHFGDGTRLSIL.